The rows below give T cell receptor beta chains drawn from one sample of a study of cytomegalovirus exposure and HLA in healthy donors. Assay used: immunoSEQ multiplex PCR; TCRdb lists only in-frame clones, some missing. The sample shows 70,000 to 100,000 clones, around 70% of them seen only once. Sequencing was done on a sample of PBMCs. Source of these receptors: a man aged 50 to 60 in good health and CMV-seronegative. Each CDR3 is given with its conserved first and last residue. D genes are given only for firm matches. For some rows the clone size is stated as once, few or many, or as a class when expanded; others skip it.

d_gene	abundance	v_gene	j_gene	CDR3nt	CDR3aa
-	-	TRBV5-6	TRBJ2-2	TGTGCCAGCAGCGCGGAAGTAGGGGCAAACACCGGGGAGCTGTTTTTT	CASSAEVGANTGELFF
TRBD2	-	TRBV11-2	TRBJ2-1	TGTGCCAGCAGCTTAGGGGGACTAGCGAAATACAATGAGCAGTTCTTC	CASSLGGLAKYNEQFF
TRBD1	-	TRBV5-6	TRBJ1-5	TGTGCCAGCAGCTCTGGGGGACAGGGAGGCCATCAGCCCCAGCATTTT	CASSSGGQGGHQPQHF
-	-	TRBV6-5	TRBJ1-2	TGTGCCAGCAGGGTTAGGGAGGGCTATGGCTACACCTTC	CASRVREGYGYTF
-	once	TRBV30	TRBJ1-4	TGTGCCTGGAGTGTACACGGGAACAGTAATGAAAAACTGTTTTTT	CAWSVHGNSNEKLFF
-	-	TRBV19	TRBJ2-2	TGTGCCAGTAGTATTAACGCCGGGAACACCGGGGAGCTGTTTTTT	CASSINAGNTGELFF
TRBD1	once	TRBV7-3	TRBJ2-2	TGTGCCAGCAGCTTACGGACGGGACAGGGGGTGTTGAACACCGGGGAGCTGTTTTTT	CASSLRTGQGVLNTGELFF
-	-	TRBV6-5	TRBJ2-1	TGTGCCAGCAGTTCGTGGGAGTTGGGCTCCTACAATGAGCAGTTCTTC	CASSSWELGSYNEQFF
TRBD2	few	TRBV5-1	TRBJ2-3	TGCGCCAGCAGCGGGACTAGCGGTCGCACAGATACGCAGTATTTT	CASSGTSGRTDTQYF
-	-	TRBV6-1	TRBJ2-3	TGTGCCAGCCACCTCGGGGCAGATACGCAGTATTTT	CASHLGADTQYF
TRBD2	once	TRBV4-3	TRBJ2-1	TGCGCCAGCAGCCAAGATCGGCAAGCGGGAGGCAATGAGCAGTTCTTC	CASSQDRQAGGNEQFF
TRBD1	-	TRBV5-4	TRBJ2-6	TGTGCCAGCAGCCCACAGGGGGCTGGGGCCAACGTCCTGACTTTC	CASSPQGAGANVLTF
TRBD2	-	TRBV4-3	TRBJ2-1	TGCGCCAGCAGCCAAACCCCCCCGGGACTAGCGGGAGGAAAGACCTACAATGAGCAGTTCTTC	CASSQTPPGLAGGKTYNEQFF
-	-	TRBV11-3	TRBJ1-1	TGTGCCAGCAGCTTTGCGGCCGGAGGCACTGAAGCTTTCTTT	CASSFAAGGTEAFF
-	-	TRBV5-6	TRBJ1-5	TGTGCCAGCAGCTTGTTAGGCCGGGGGGACAATCAGCCCCAGCATTTT	CASSLLGRGDNQPQHF
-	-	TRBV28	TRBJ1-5	TGTGCCAGCAGAACGATCCAGGGTCTAAATCAGCCCCAGCATTTT	CASRTIQGLNQPQHF
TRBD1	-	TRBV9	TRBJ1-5	TGTGCCAGCACGCCGGACAGGAGTAGACAGCCCCAGCATTTT	CASTPDRSRQPQHF
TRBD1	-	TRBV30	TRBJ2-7	TGTGCCTGGAGTGTACAGGGGGTATTGCAGTACTTC	CAWSVQGVLQYF
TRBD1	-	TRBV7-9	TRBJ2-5	TGTGCCAGCAGACTACAGGGGGCGGGGGAGACCCAGTACTTC	CASRLQGAGETQYF